Following are 32 T cell receptor beta chains from one sample sequenced in a study of blood T cell repertoires in COVID-19. Repertoires were generated with immunoSEQ multiplex PCR, while TCRdb's copy carries only in-frame clones and drops some. The repertoire holds roughly 400,000 clones, over 75% seen once, with 1.2% to 1.5% in the top ten. The sequencing input was PBMCs or T cells enriched from blood (not recorded which). The source is a woman younger than 30 who had been exposed to COVID-19.

J is TRBJ2-2 and V is TRBV7-8; TRBD2 matches 9 bases. The CDR3 consists of 15 residues. Germline V gives CDR1 SGHVS, CDR2 FQNEAQ. V trimming: 5 bases; J trimming: 5 bases; junction bases outside the gene matches: 6. The CDR3 bases are TGTGCCAGCAGCAAAGCGGGGGGAAGTACCGGGGAGCTGTTTTTT. Protein: CASSKAGGSTGELFF.

The V gene is TRBV24-1, the J gene TRBJ2-5; maybe TRBD2 (6 bases). Germline assignment: CDR1 KGHDR and CDR2 SFDVKD. Trimming removed 5 bases at V and 5 bases at J, with 17 bases between. CDR3 size: 15 residues. CDR3 sequence (DNA): TGTGCCACCAGTGGGGGTCGGGGGAATGGTGAGACCCAGTACTTC. Translated: CATSGGRGNGETQYF.

This sequence joins TRBV6-5 and TRBJ2-1; 7 bases line up with TRBD2. The V and J ends lost 10 bases and 6 bases, in that order; junction bases with no gene match: 15. Germline loops: CDR1 MNHEY, CDR2 SVGAGI. CDR3 size: 15 residues. CDR3 bases: TGTGCCACCTACCTTGGGTCCCCTAGCGGCAATGAGCAGTTCTTC. It specifies CATYLGSPSGNEQFF.

The chain joins TRBV7-9 to TRBJ2-2; a weak D match, TRBD2 (5 bases). Looked up from germline, CDR1 is SEHNR and CDR2 is FQNEAQ (reference sequence). The CDR3 totals 17 residues. The V gene lost 1 base and the J gene lost 5 bases, with 17 bases spanning the gap. The CDR3 here is CASSLGRDRQTTGELFF. CDR3 coding DNA: TGTGCCAGCAGCTTAGGCCGGGATAGGCAGACAACCGGGGAGCTGTTTTTT.

This clone was seen once. The CDR3 is CASSLGGQSSYEQYF. CDR3 nucleotide sequence: TGTGCCAGCAGCTTAGGGGGACAGAGCTCCTACGAGCAGTACTTC. The chain couples TRBV7-2 to TRBJ2-7, with 7 bases lining up with TRBD1. The trim removed 1 base at V and 0 bases at J, leaving 3 bases unmatched. Germline CDR1 is SGHTA and CDR2 is FQGNSA. This CDR3 contains 15 residues.

CDR3 sequence: CASSPRTDDTGELFF. In DNA form, the CDR3 reads TGTGCCAGCAGCCCCAGGACAGACGACACCGGGGAGCTGTTTTTT. The chain links TRBV7-8 to TRBJ2-2; D is possibly TRBD1 (6 bases). CDR1 and CDR2 from the germline V gene are SGHVS and FQNEAQ. The ends were cut back, 5 bases at V and 3 bases at J, with 13 bases in the middle. This CDR3 has 15 amino acids.

This sequence joins TRBV7-2 and TRBJ2-4; D is unresolved. The ends were cut back, 1 base at V and 4 bases at J, with 8 bases in the middle. The CDR3 covers 14 residues. Germline V lookup: CDR1 SGHTA, CDR2 FQGNSA. CDR3 sequence (DNA): TGTGCCAGCAGCTTAGGTCCGGAGAAAAACATTCAGTACTTC. Residues: CASSLGPEKNIQYF.

This clone occurred a few times. This chain joins TRBV5-1 and TRBJ1-1; 7 nucleotides agree with TRBD1. This CDR3 is 14 amino acids long. The germline gives CDR1 SGHRS, CDR2 YFSETQ. The V and J ends lost 3 bases and 7 bases, in that order; junction bases with no gene match: 9. CDR3 sequence: CASSSGGSVIEAFF. The DNA of the CDR3 is TGCGCCAGCAGCTCAGGGGGGTCGGTCATTGAAGCTTTCTTT.

This clone has a count of ten or more. The identical CDR3 is also encoded by other nucleotide sequences in the sample. V is TRBV7-9 and J is TRBJ2-2; D is undetermined. Trimming cost V 2 bases and J 2 bases, with 3 bases left between them. CDR1 and CDR2 from the germline V gene are SEHNR and FQNEAQ (reference sequence). The CDR3 is made up of 13 amino acids. CDR3 residues: CASSLLNTGELFF. The CDR3 DNA follows: TGTGCCAGCAGCTTACTTAACACCGGGGAGCTGTTTTTT.

This clone appeared once. The gene calls are TRBV12-3 or TRBV12-4 and TRBJ1-5; TRBD1 aligns across 8 bases. CDR3 length equals 13 residues. After removal of 6 bases from V and 7 bases from J, the junction contained 5 bases not matched to a gene. This CDR3 is CASRKQGGQPQHF. The CDR3 bases are TGTGCCAGCAGGAAACAGGGGGGACAGCCCCAGCATTTT.

The genes are TRBV5-1 and TRBJ2-2; TRBD1 is a possible D gene (5 bases). Looked up from germline, CDR1 is SGHRS and CDR2 is YFSETQ. CDR3 length: 15 amino acids. V was trimmed by 2 bases and J by 4 bases, leaving 12 bases between them. CDR3 nucleotide sequence: TGCGCCAGCAGCTTCACAGGATCGGGCACCGGGGAGCTGTTTTTT. Residues: CASSFTGSGTGELFF.

V gene TRBV27 combines with J gene TRBJ2-3; D not certain. Trimming stripped 4 bases from V and 1 base from J, with 9 bases between. The CDR3 runs 14 residues. The V gene's germline CDR1 is MNHEY and CDR2 SMNVEV (reference sequence). For the CDR3, the DNA is TGTGCCAGCAGTTCCCTCTCCGGCACAGATACGCAGTATTTT. Translation: CASSSLSGTDTQYF.

The chain recombines TRBV27 with TRBJ2-7; 9 bases align to TRBD1. V lost 6 bases, J lost 3 bases, and 3 bases stayed unmatched. The CDR3 is 13 residues long. CDR1 is MNHEY and CDR2 is SMNVEV in the germline V gene (reference sequence). CDR3 bases: TGTGCCAGCAGGGGGACAGGGCTCTACGAGCAGTACTTC. Translating it yields CASRGTGLYEQYF.

The gene calls are TRBV9 and TRBJ2-3; 9 bases line up with TRBD2. V lost 2 bases and J lost 2; bases outside the gene matches: 6. The CDR3 has 16 residues. The germline V gene has CDR1 SGDLS and CDR2 YYNGEE. CDR3 amino acids: CASSVRGGGPTDTQYF. DNA for the CDR3: TGTGCCAGCAGCGTGCGGGGGGGCGGCCCCACAGATACGCAGTATTTT. The full variable domain, rest sourced from reference TRBV9 and TRBJ2-3, is DSGVTQTPKHLITATGQRVTLRCSPRSGDLSVYWYQQSLDQGLQFLIQYYNGEERAKGNILERFSAQQFPDLHSELNLSSLELGDSALYFCASSVRGGGPTDTQYFGPGTRLTVL.

This rearrangement joins TRBV24-1 to TRBJ2-3, with 7 bases lining up with TRBD1. Germline assignment: CDR1 KGHDR and CDR2 SFDVKD. V trimming: 4 bases; J trimming: 6 bases; junction bases outside the gene matches: 9. This CDR3 contains 15 residues. The CDR3, as DNA: TGTGCCACCAGTGACCTACAAGACAGGGCTGATACGCAGTATTTT. Its protein product is CATSDLQDRADTQYF.

The chain employs TRBV6-4 and TRBJ1-1; 11 bases match TRBD1. CDR3 length equals 15 residues. Per the germline V gene, CDR1 is MRHNA and CDR2 is SNTAGT. J lost 6 bases, V lost 5 bases, and 8 bases had no gene match. For the CDR3, the DNA is TGTGCCAGCAGTACTGGACAGGGGGCAAAAGCTGAAGCTTTCTTT. Translation: CASSTGQGAKAEAFF.

The J gene is TRBJ2-7, the V gene TRBV19, with D tentatively TRBD2 (5 bases). The germline V gene has CDR1 LNHDA and CDR2 SQIVND (reference sequence). The CDR3 spans 14 residues. Between the trimmed V and J ends, which lost 2 bases and 5 bases, there was a span of 13 bases. CDR3 DNA sequence: TGTGCCAGTAGTATATTAGAGGGTCCTAACGAGCAGTACTTC. It yields the protein CASSILEGPNEQYF. Combining the CDR3 with reference TRBV19 and TRBJ2-7 gives the whole variable domain DGGITQSPKYLFRKEGQNVTLSCEQNLNHDAMYWYRQDPGQGLRLIYYSQIVNDFQKGDIAEGYSVSREKKESFPLTVTSAQKNPTAFYLCASSILEGPNEQYFGPGTRLTVT.

The rearrangement uses TRBV5-4 and TRBJ1-4; TRBD1 might be the D (5 bases). Germline V lookup: CDR1 SGHNT, CDR2 YYREEE (reference sequence). Trimming took off 4 bases at V and 8 bases at J, with 15 bases between the two ends. This CDR3 is built from 14 residues. CDR3 sequence (DNA): TGTGCCAGCAGCGCGGGACCCCCAGACGAAAAACTGTTTTTT. Translation: CASSAGPPDEKLFF.

V usage is TRBV5-1 and J usage is TRBJ1-2; D possibly corresponds to TRBD1 (6 bases). There are 16 residues in the CDR3. V was cut by 3 bases and J by 0 bases, with 15 bases left in between. Looked up from germline, CDR1 is SGHRS and CDR2 is YFSETQ. CDR3 coding DNA: TGCGCCAGCAGCTCCTATCAGGGGACAACTAACTATGGCTACACCTTC. Encoded protein: CASSSYQGTTNYGYTF.

The V and J genes are TRBV28 and TRBJ2-7; 7 bases fit TRBD2. The germline CDR1 and CDR2 sequences are MDHEN and SYDVKM. V shed 5 bases and J 3 bases; nucleotides not matched to a gene: 10. The CDR3 runs 15 residues. The CDR3 is CASSTGASGNYEQYF. CDR3 in DNA: TGTGCCAGCAGTACCGGGGCTAGCGGCAACTACGAGCAGTACTTC.

This clone was recorded once. The chain carries TRBV7-3 and TRBJ2-3; 9 nucleotides agree with TRBD1. J was trimmed by 2 bases and V by 5 bases; bases with no gene match: 5. The CDR3 runs to 15 residues. Per germline, CDR1 SGHTA and CDR2 FQGTGA. The CDR3 DNA sequence: TGTGCCAGCAGCGTAGGGACAGGGAACACAGATACGCAGTATTTT. It codes for CASSVGTGNTDTQYF.

The chain couples TRBV7-3 to TRBJ2-1, with TRBD2 identical over 11 bases. Trimming removed 2 bases from V and 4 bases from J; junction bases left unmatched: 7. The V gene's germline CDR1 is SGHTA and CDR2 FQGTGA. The CDR3 spans 17 residues. CDR3 nucleotides: TGTGCCAGCAGCTTAGCTAGCGGGGGGTTGGCGTACAATGAGCAGTTCTTC. Its translation: CASSLASGGLAYNEQFF.

The V gene is TRBV6-5, the J gene TRBJ1-1, with D hard to call. Between the trimmed V and J ends, which lost 6 bases and 6 bases, there was a span of 8 bases. The CDR3 is 11 residues long. The germline gives CDR1 MNHEY, CDR2 SVGAGI. The CDR3 sequence is CASRVRAEAFF. The CDR3 DNA follows: TGTGCCAGCAGGGTAAGAGCTGAAGCTTTCTTT.

This chain links TRBV28 with TRBJ2-7; weak D call: TRBD2 (5 bases). This CDR3 comprises 16 residues. Between the trimmed V and J ends, which lost 3 bases and 2 bases, there was a span of 17 bases. Germline V lookup: CDR1 MDHEN, CDR2 SYDVKM. The CDR3 spells CASSFDTTELAYEQYF. In nucleotides, the CDR3 is TGTGCCAGCAGTTTTGACACAACAGAACTAGCCTACGAGCAGTACTTC.

The CDR3 region has the DNA TGTGCCACCAGCAGAGTTCGGGGACAGGGAGGCTACGAGCAGTACTTC. It codes for CATSRVRGQGGYEQYF. The V and J genes are TRBV15 and TRBJ2-7; 9 bases line up with TRBD1. This CDR3 has 16 residues. The ends lost 1 base at V and 3 bases at J; junction bases unmatched: 7. Germline CDR1 is LNHNV and CDR2 is YYDKDF (reference sequence).

The chain links TRBV2 to TRBJ2-3; the match to TRBD1 covers 7 bases. This CDR3 is 13 amino acids long. Germline V gives CDR1 SNHLY, CDR2 FYNNEI. Germline trimming cut 4 bases from V and 6 bases from J; bases unmatched to any gene: 4. For the CDR3, the DNA is TGTGCCAGCAGTGGACAGGGTGGGGATACGCAGTATTTT. Amino acid sequence: CASSGQGGDTQYF. Looking up the rest from reference TRBV2 and TRBJ2-3 gives the full variable domain: EPEVTQTPSHQVTQMGQEVILRCVPISNHLYFYWYRQILGQKVEFLVSFYNNEISEKSEIFDDQFSVERPDGSNFTLKIRSTKLEDSAMYFCASSGQGGDTQYFGPGTRLTVL.

J is TRBJ2-7 and V is TRBV28; 8 bases line up with TRBD1. The CDR3 has 17 amino acids. Germline V gene data show CDR1 as MDHEN and CDR2 as SYDVKM. The trim removed 6 bases at V and 7 bases at J, leaving 20 bases unmatched. CDR3 sequence: CASSLSSDRVNVGEQYF. The CDR3 region has the DNA TGTGCCAGCAGCCTTAGTTCGGACAGGGTGAATGTGGGTGAGCAGTACTTC. Full variable domain (remainder filled in from reference TRBV28 and TRBJ2-7): DVKVTQSSRYLVKRTGEKVFLECVQDMDHENMFWYRQDPGLGLRLIYFSYDVKMKEKGDIPEGYSVSREKKERFSLILESASTNQTSMYLCASSLSSDRVNVGEQYFGPGTRLTVT.

The chain links TRBV19 to TRBJ2-3; possibly TRBD1 for D (6 bases). Germline-derived CDR1 and CDR2 are LNHDA and SQIVND (reference sequence). V was clipped by 3 bases and J by 1 base, with 14 bases between them. The CDR3 has 16 amino acids. The DNA of the CDR3 is TGTGCCAGTAGTATGTCTAAGGGGGTTGGCACAGATACGCAGTATTTT. Its translation: CASSMSKGVGTDTQYF.

V and J are TRBV6-5 and TRBJ1-2; 9 nucleotides line up with TRBD1. This CDR3 spans 14 amino acids. Germline CDR1 and CDR2: MNHEY and SVGAGI. J was trimmed by 2 bases and V by 4 bases; bases with no gene match: 2. The CDR3 sequence: CASSLQGANYGYTF. Here the CDR3 DNA reads TGTGCCAGCAGTTTACAGGGGGCCAACTATGGCTACACCTTC.

This clone was seen once. The chain couples TRBV11-2 to TRBJ2-1; weak D call: TRBD2 (6 bases). This CDR3 comprises 15 residues. Germline V CDR1 and CDR2: SGHAT, FQNNGV. Trimming cost V 3 bases and J 10 bases, with 19 bases left between them. CDR3 sequence reads: CASSLGLTSRYEQFF. The CDR3 bases are TGTGCCAGCAGCTTGGGATTGACTAGTCGGTACGAGCAGTTCTTC. The complete variable domain, with remaining parts taken from reference TRBV11-2 and TRBJ2-1, reads EAGVAQSPRYKIIEKRQSVAFWCNPISGHATLYWYQQILGQGPKLLIQFQNNGVVDDSQLPKDRFSAERLKGVDSTLKIQPAKLEDSAVYLCASSLGLTSRYEQFFGPGTRLTVL.

The CDR3, as DNA: TGTGCCAGCGGCTTAGGGACAGGGGAGTTCGGACGGCTTACAGATACGCAGTATTTT. It codes for CASGLGTGEFGRLTDTQYF. V gene TRBV27 combines with J gene TRBJ2-3; 10 bases fit TRBD1. Germline CDR1 reads MNHEY; CDR2 reads SMNVEV (reference sequence). V trimming: 8 bases; J trimming: 3 bases; junction bases outside the gene matches: 20. The CDR3 sequence is 19 residues long.

This clone was picked up a small number of times. The chain joins TRBV4-1 to TRBJ1-5; D not certain. The ends were cut back, 2 bases at V and 0 bases at J, with 14 bases in the middle. The CDR3 covers 17 residues. CDR1 and CDR2 (germline): MGHRA, YSYEKL. The CDR3 DNA follows: TGCGCCAGCAGCCAATTAACACCATTTATTAGCAATCAGCCCCAGCATTTT. Protein product: CASSQLTPFISNQPQHF.